This TCR beta chain was observed in a study of radiation and T cells in renal cell carcinoma. Findings and caveats of the study: Without pretreatment biopsies, baseline tumor clonotype presence was undetermined.

A word on this clone: Its cognate antigen is unknown.

Here immunoSEQ multiplex PCR was the method, and the copy in TCRdb shows in-frame clones only, minus some. The table records around 30,000 clones, approximately 84% of them present only once. Time point indicated: blood 4 weeks post-SBRT, at nephrectomy. Indicated treatment: 15 Gy SBRT to primary tumor, nephrectomy 4 weeks later. Nephrectomy followed 15 Gy stereotactic body radiation by 4 weeks. After SBRT, blood was collected at 2 and 4 weeks, plus baseline. The patient's renal cell carcinoma had clear cell pathology. Germline V gives CDR1 LGHNA, CDR2 YSLEER. V trimming: 2 bases; J trimming: 3 bases; junction bases outside the gene matches: 8. CDR3 length equals 17 residues.

The sample consisted of blood, taken from a patient whose treatment included radiotherapy and nephrectomy. The origin of this receptor is a man aged 55-75 years with renal cell carcinoma. This chain links TRBV4-3 with TRBJ2-1; 9 nucleotides line up with TRBD2. The CDR3 nucleotides read TGCGCCAGCAGCCAACTACCTAGCGGGACTGTCTACAATGAGCAGTTCTTC. Residues: CASSQLPSGTVYNEQFF.